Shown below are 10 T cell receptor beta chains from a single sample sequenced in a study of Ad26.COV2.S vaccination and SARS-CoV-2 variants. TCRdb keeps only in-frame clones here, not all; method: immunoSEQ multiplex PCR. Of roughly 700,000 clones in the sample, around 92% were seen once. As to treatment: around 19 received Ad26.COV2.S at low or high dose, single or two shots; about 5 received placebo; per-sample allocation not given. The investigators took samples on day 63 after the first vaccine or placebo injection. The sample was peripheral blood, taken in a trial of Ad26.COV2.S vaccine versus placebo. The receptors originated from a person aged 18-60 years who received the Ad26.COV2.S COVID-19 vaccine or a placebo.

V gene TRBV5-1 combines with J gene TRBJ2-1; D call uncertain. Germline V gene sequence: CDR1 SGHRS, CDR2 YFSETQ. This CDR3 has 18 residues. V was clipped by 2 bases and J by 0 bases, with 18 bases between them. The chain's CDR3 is CASSLTPRSAGSYNEQFF. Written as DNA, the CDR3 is TGCGCCAGCAGCTTAACCCCTCGGAGTGCCGGCTCCTACAATGAGCAGTTCTTC.

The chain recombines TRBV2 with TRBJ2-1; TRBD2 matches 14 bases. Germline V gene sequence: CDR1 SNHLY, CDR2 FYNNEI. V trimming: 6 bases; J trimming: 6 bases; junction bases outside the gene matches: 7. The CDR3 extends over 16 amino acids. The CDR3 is CASRPVTSGGANEQFF. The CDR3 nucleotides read TGTGCCAGCAGGCCCGTGACTAGCGGGGGGGCCAATGAGCAGTTCTTC.

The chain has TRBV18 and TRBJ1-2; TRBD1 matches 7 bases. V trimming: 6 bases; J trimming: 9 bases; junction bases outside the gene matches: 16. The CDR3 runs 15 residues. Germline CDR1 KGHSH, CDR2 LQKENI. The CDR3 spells CASSPKGAELFSYTF. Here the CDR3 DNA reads TGTGCCAGCTCCCCGAAGGGGGCAGAACTATTCAGCTACACCTTC.

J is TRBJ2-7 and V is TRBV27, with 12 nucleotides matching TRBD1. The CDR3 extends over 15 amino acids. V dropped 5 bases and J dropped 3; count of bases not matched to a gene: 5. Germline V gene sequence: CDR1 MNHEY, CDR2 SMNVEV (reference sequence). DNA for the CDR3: TGTGCCAGCAGTGCCCGGGACAGGGGGCTCTACGAGCAGTACTTC. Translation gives CASSARDRGLYEQYF.

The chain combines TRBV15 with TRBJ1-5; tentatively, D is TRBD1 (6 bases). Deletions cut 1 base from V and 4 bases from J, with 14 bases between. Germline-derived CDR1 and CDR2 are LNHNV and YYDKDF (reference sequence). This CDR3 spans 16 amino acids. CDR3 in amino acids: CATSRGPGTSNQPQHF. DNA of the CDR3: TGTGCCACCAGCAGAGGTCCCGGGACATCAAATCAGCCCCAGCATTTT.

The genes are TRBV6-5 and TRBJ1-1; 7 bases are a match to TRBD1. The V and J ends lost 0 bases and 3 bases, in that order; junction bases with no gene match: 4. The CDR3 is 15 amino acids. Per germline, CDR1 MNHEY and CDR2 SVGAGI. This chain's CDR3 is CASSYSGGADTEAFF. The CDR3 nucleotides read TGTGCCAGCAGTTACTCAGGGGGCGCGGACACTGAAGCTTTCTTT.

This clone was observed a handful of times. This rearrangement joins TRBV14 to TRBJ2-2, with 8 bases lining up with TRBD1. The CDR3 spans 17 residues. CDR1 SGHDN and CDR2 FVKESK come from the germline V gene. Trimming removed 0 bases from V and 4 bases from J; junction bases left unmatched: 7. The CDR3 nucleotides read TGTGCCAGCAGCCAAGACAGGCAGGGGGCAATCACCGGGGAGCTGTTTTTT. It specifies CASSQDRQGAITGELFF.

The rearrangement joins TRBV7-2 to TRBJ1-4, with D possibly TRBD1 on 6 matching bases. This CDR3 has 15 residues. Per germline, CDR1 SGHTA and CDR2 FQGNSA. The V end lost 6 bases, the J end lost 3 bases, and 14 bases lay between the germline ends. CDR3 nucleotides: TGTGCCAGCAGTCGCGCTCCAGGGGCTAATGAAAAACTGTTTTTT. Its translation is CASSRAPGANEKLFF.

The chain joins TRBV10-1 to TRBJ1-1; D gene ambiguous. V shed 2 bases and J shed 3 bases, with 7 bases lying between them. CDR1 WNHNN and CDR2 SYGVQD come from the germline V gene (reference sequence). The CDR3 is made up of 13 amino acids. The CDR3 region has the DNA TGCGCCAGCAGTGAGGGCAGCTACACTGAAGCTTTCTTT. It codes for CASSEGSYTEAFF.

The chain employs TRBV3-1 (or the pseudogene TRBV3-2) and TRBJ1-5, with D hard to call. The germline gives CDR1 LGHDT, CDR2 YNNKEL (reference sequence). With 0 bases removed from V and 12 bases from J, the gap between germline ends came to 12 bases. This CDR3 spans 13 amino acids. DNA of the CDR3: TGTGCCAGCAGCCAAGAAGGCTCCGGGCGCCAGCATTTT. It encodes CASSQEGSGRQHF.